The 32 T cell receptor beta chains below were found in one sample sequenced in a study of blood T cell repertoires in COVID-19. The data were produced by immunoSEQ multiplex PCR, yet TCRdb's version contains in-frame clones alone and is incomplete. The sample has roughly 130,000 clones; approximately 87% are singletons. The sequenced sample consisted of peripheral blood. The receptor set was obtained from a woman between 55 and 75 years old with acute or convalescent COVID-19.

The chain uses TRBV6-5 and TRBJ1-3; D remains unclear. This CDR3 is 13 amino acids long. Looked up from germline, CDR1 is MNHEY and CDR2 is SVGAGI. Trimming pared 7 bases from V and 1 base from J, leaving 8 bases between. CDR3 in DNA: TGTGCCAGCACCGAGGTTTCTGGAAACACCATATATTTT. Its translation is CASTEVSGNTIYF.

The J gene is TRBJ2-3, the V gene TRBV28; TRBD2 agrees at 9 bases. With 8 bases clipped from V and 4 bases from J, the junction kept 10 bases outside the gene matches. Germline V gives CDR1 MDHEN, CDR2 SYDVKM. The CDR3 runs to 15 residues. The CDR3 spells CASLSGSGSADTQYF. Here the CDR3 DNA reads TGTGCCAGCCTTAGCGGTAGCGGGAGTGCAGATACGCAGTATTTT. Supplemented by reference TRBV28 and TRBJ2-3, the full variable domain reads DVKVTQSSRYLVKRTGEKVFLECVQDMDHENMFWYRQDPGLGLRLIYFSYDVKMKEKGDIPEGYSVSREKKERFSLILESASTNQTSMYLCASLSGSGSADTQYFGPGTRLTVL.

V usage is TRBV6-5 and J usage is TRBJ1-1, with 7 bases aligning to TRBD1. Losses at the gene ends were 6 bases for V and 6 bases for J; bases not matched to a gene: 10. Germline assignment: CDR1 MNHEY and CDR2 SVGAGI. This CDR3 has 14 residues. CDR3 residues: CASSSGQGVPEAFF. CDR3 coding DNA: TGTGCCAGCAGCTCCGGGCAGGGGGTACCTGAAGCTTTCTTT.

This chain joins TRBV11-2 and TRBJ2-7, with D possibly matching TRBD1 (5 bases). The germline V and J ends were trimmed by 7 bases and 2 bases, with 9 bases remaining between them. Germline loops: CDR1 SGHAT, CDR2 FQNNGV. The CDR3 extends over 12 amino acids. This CDR3 reads CASTQGTYEQYF. The DNA for the CDR3 is TGTGCCAGCACCCAGGGAACCTACGAGCAGTACTTC.

As DNA, the CDR3 is TGTGCCTGGAAGAGCGGGAGAATAGAGACCCAGTACTTC. This codes for CAWKSGRIETQYF. The V and J genes are TRBV30 and TRBJ2-5; TRBD2 matches 8 bases. The CDR3 consists of 13 residues. The trim removed 4 bases at V and 4 bases at J, leaving 5 bases unmatched. Germline V gene sequence: CDR1 GTSNPN, CDR2 SVGIG (reference sequence).

The V call is TRBV29-1, the J call TRBJ1-2; a possible D gene is TRBD1 (6 bases). Trimming removed 4 bases at V and 3 bases at J, with 18 bases between. The CDR3 runs 15 residues. Germline CDR1 and CDR2: SQVTM and ANQGSEA. CDR3 DNA sequence: TGCAGCGTTGCGGATCCCGGCAGGGGACACTATGGCTACACCTTC. It yields the protein CSVADPGRGHYGYTF. The variable domain in full, completed from reference TRBV29-1 and TRBJ1-2, reads SAVISQKPSRDICQRGTSLTIQCQVDSQVTMMFWYRQQPGQSLTLIATANQGSEATYESGFVIDKFPISRPNLTFSTLTVSNMSPEDSSIYLCSVADPGRGHYGYTFGSGTRLTVV.

This clone was found a few times. The rearrangement uses TRBV5-8 and TRBJ1-5; perhaps TRBD1 as D (6 bases). The CDR3 totals 14 residues. Germline V gene lookup returns CDR1 SGHTS and CDR2 YDEGEE. V gave up 2 bases and J gave up 9 bases, with 15 bases separating them. The CDR3 loop is CASSFNRDQGPQHF. The CDR3 region has the DNA TGTGCCAGCAGCTTCAACAGGGATCAAGGGCCCCAGCATTTT.

This chain links TRBV5-1 with TRBJ1-1, with unresolved D. The CDR3 consists of 14 residues. Looked up from germline, CDR1 is SGHRS and CDR2 is YFSETQ. The ends were cut back, 0 bases at V and 4 bases at J, with 10 bases in the middle. CDR3 sequence (DNA): TGCGCCAGCAGCTTGGAGCTGGCAGGCACTGAAGCTTTCTTT. This translates into CASSLELAGTEAFF.

The V gene is TRBV27, the J gene TRBJ2-3; 13 nucleotides agree with TRBD2. Looked up from germline, CDR1 is MNHEY and CDR2 is SMNVEV (reference sequence). The CDR3 runs 15 residues. Trimming at V came to 5 bases and at J to 7 bases, leaving 6 bases not matched to a gene. The CDR3 DNA follows: TGTGCCAGCAGTCCAGGACTAGCGGGAGTGAATACGCAGTATTTT. This encodes CASSPGLAGVNTQYF.

CDR3 coding DNA: TGTGCCAGCAGCCCCCAGACTAGCGGCCAAGAGACCCAGTACTTC. Protein sequence: CASSPQTSGQETQYF. This chain joins TRBV28 and TRBJ2-5; 9 nucleotides agree with TRBD2. This CDR3 region has 15 residues. From germline, CDR1 is MDHEN and CDR2 SYDVKM. With V trimmed by 6 bases and J by 1 base, 6 bases remained unmatched. The entire variable domain, with the rest obtained from reference TRBV28 and TRBJ2-5, is as follows: DVKVTQSSRYLVKRTGEKVFLECVQDMDHENMFWYRQDPGLGLRLIYFSYDVKMKEKGDIPEGYSVSREKKERFSLILESASTNQTSMYLCASSPQTSGQETQYFGPGTRLLVL.

This chain links TRBV28 with TRBJ1-1; the D is unclear. Germline V gene lookup returns CDR1 MDHEN and CDR2 SYDVKM. The CDR3 has 14 residues. The ends were cut back, 3 bases at V and 3 bases at J, with 11 bases in the middle. The CDR3 here is CASSLLIGDTEAFF. The CDR3 DNA reads as TGTGCCAGCAGTTTGTTGATCGGAGACACTGAAGCTTTCTTT.

The J gene is TRBJ2-2, the V gene TRBV9; D is possibly TRBD1 (5 bases). The CDR3 runs to 16 residues. Between the trimmed V and J ends, which lost 4 bases and 8 bases, there was a span of 21 bases. Per the germline V gene, CDR1 is SGDLS and CDR2 is YYNGEE. As DNA, the CDR3 is TGTGCCAGCAGCACCCGTATAGGACAACCCGGGGGGGAGCTGTTTTTT. It is translated as CASSTRIGQPGGELFF.

This sequence joins TRBV19 and TRBJ1-5; 7 positions match TRBD1. CDR1 and CDR2 (germline): LNHDA, SQIVND (reference sequence). The CDR3 loop spans 16 amino acids. V was clipped by 7 bases and J by 4 bases; unmatched bases: 13. Here the CDR3 reads CASTLRTDRVNQPQHF. The DNA of the CDR3 is TGTGCCAGTACCCTTAGGACAGACAGGGTTAATCAGCCCCAGCATTTT.

J is TRBJ1-1 and V is TRBV6-5; no reliable D call. This CDR3 is built from 12 residues. Trimming shortened V by 6 bases and J by 1 base, and 6 bases separated the two germline ends. CDR1 and CDR2 (germline): MNHEY, SVGAGI. CDR3: CASRYRNTEAFF. CDR3 bases: TGTGCCAGCAGGTATAGGAACACTGAAGCTTTCTTT.

This chain joins TRBV9 and TRBJ2-1; 11 bases agree with TRBD2. V was pared by 7 bases and J by 8 bases, with 11 bases of the junction left unmatched. CDR1 and CDR2 from the germline V gene are SGDLS and YYNGEE. This CDR3 has 15 amino acids. CDR3 nucleotides: TGTGCCAGCCGCAAAACCGGGACTAGCGGCGATGAGCAGTTCTTC. Encoded protein: CASRKTGTSGDEQFF.

The gene calls are TRBV9 and TRBJ1-2; D unresolved. In germline, CDR1 is SGDLS, CDR2 YYNGEE. The CDR3 spans 14 residues. V lost 4 bases to trimming and J lost 3 bases, with 13 bases between them. The CDR3 DNA is TGTGCCAGCAGCCCTCACCAGGAGGACTATGGCTACACCTTC. Amino acids: CASSPHQEDYGYTF.

This clone came up once. This chain links TRBV11-3 with TRBJ2-3; 7 nucleotides agree with TRBD2. Germline-derived CDR1 and CDR2 are SGHNT and YENEEA. The CDR3 consists of 16 residues. The J segment lost 1 base and the V segment lost 3 bases, leaving 7 bases of the junction unmatched. The DNA of the CDR3 is TGTGCCAGCAGCTTTATTGGCGGGAGCGGCACAGATACGCAGTATTTT. It translates to CASSFIGGSGTDTQYF.

The rearrangement uses TRBV9 and TRBJ1-6; D not certain. Germline assignment: CDR1 SGDLS and CDR2 YYNGEE. The ends were cut back, 3 bases at V and 0 bases at J, with 7 bases in the middle. CDR3 length equals 15 residues. The CDR3 region has the DNA TGTGCCAGCAGCGCCGGAGTCTCCTATAATTCACCCCTCCACTTT. Translating it yields CASSAGVSYNSPLHF.

The J gene is TRBJ1-2, the V gene TRBV19, with D unclear. Germline CDR1 reads LNHDA; CDR2 reads SQIVND (reference sequence). The CDR3 length is 16 residues. The ends were cut back, 3 bases at V and 4 bases at J, with 18 bases in the middle. CDR3 in amino acids: CASSIKGGPNSYGYTF. For the CDR3, the DNA is TGTGCCAGTAGTATTAAGGGAGGGCCAAACTCCTATGGCTACACCTTC. The entire variable domain, with the rest obtained from reference TRBV19 and TRBJ1-2, is as follows: DGGITQSPKYLFRKEGQNVTLSCEQNLNHDAMYWYRQDPGQGLRLIYYSQIVNDFQKGDIAEGYSVSREKKESFPLTVTSAQKNPTAFYLCASSIKGGPNSYGYTFGSGTRLTVV.

CDR3: CASPQGETGGEDTQYF. As DNA, the CDR3 is TGTGCCAGCCCCCAGGGAGAGACAGGGGGCGAAGATACGCAGTATTTT. V gene TRBV19 combines with J gene TRBJ2-3; 10 bases fit TRBD1. From germline, CDR1 is LNHDA and CDR2 SQIVND (reference sequence). The CDR3 runs to 16 residues. Germline trimming cut 9 bases from V and 5 bases from J; bases unmatched to any gene: 14.

CDR3 residues: CASSRGTSGRMQYF. In DNA, the CDR3 is TGTGCCAGCAGCCGGGGGACTAGCGGGAGGATGCAGTACTTC. This chain connects TRBV3-1 (or the pseudogene TRBV3-2) to TRBJ2-7, with 15 nucleotides matching TRBD2. After removal of 4 bases from V and 9 bases from J, the junction contained 4 bases not matched to a gene. In germline, CDR1 is LGHDT, CDR2 YNNKEL (reference sequence). The CDR3 is 14 residues long.

The chain employs TRBV5-4 and TRBJ2-7; perhaps TRBD2 as D (6 bases). In germline, CDR1 is SGHNT, CDR2 YYREEE (reference sequence). The CDR3 totals 14 residues. Trimming removed 7 bases from V and 1 base from J, with 15 bases in between. CDR3 nucleotide sequence: TGTGCCAGCCAGGACGGAGGAGGGTCCTACGAGCAGTACTTC. Protein: CASQDGGGSYEQYF. The full variable domain, in which reference TRBV5-4 and TRBJ2-7 provide the parts outside the CDR3, is ETGVTQSPTHLIKTRGQQVTLRCSSQSGHNTVSWYQQALGQGPQFIFQYYREEENGRGNFPPRFSGLQFPNYSSELNVNALELDDSALYLCASQDGGGSYEQYFGPGTRLTVT.

The chain uses TRBV19 and TRBJ1-3, with D unresolved. CDR1 is LNHDA and CDR2 is SQIVND in the germline V gene (reference sequence). The CDR3 has 15 amino acids. V lost 3 bases, J lost 0 bases, and 9 bases lay in between. The CDR3 loop is CASSIPGSSGNTIYF. In DNA form, the CDR3 reads TGTGCCAGTAGTATTCCCGGGAGCTCTGGAAACACCATATATTTT.

This chain uses TRBV28 with TRBJ1-5; TRBD1 is a possible D gene (5 bases). With 6 bases removed from V and 5 bases from J, the gap between germline ends came to 17 bases. CDR3 length: 15 amino acids. Germline V gene data show CDR1 as MDHEN and CDR2 as SYDVKM. CDR3 amino acids: CASRLPQGYHQPQHF. CDR3 DNA sequence: TGTGCCAGCAGGTTACCTCAGGGTTATCATCAGCCCCAGCATTTT.

A few counts support this clone. The gene calls are TRBV5-1 and TRBJ1-6; no firm D call. CDR3 length equals 15 residues. The germline V gene has CDR1 SGHRS and CDR2 YFSETQ. Trimming stripped 0 bases from V and 6 bases from J, with 10 bases between. The DNA for the CDR3 is TGCGCCAGCAGCTTGGAGATGGGAGGTAATTCACCCCTCCACTTT. It is translated as CASSLEMGGNSPLHF.

The chain combines TRBV7-8 with TRBJ1-5; 9 bases match TRBD1. The CDR3 has 16 residues. Germline V gives CDR1 SGHVS, CDR2 FQNEAQ. With 0 bases clipped from V and 4 bases from J, the junction kept 4 bases outside the gene matches. CDR3 loop: CASSLALGQGNQPQHF. DNA for the CDR3: TGTGCCAGCAGCTTAGCGTTGGGACAGGGAAATCAGCCCCAGCATTTT.

The chain recombines TRBV5-6 with TRBJ2-1; the D gene is possibly TRBD2 (6 bases). The CDR3 contains 16 residues. Trimming left V 1 base short and J 2 bases short, with 13 bases between. Germline CDR1 SGHDT, CDR2 YYEEEE. CDR3 residues: CASSLSGGPTYNEQFF. DNA of the CDR3: TGTGCCAGCAGCTTGAGTGGAGGGCCTACCTACAATGAGCAGTTCTTC. Complete variable domain (other parts from reference TRBV5-6 and TRBJ2-1): DAGVTQSPTHLIKTRGQQVTLRCSPKSGHDTVSWYQQALGQGPQFIFQYYEEEERQRGNFPDRFSGHQFPNYSSELNVNALLLGDSALYLCASSLSGGPTYNEQFFGPGTRLTVL.

The V and J genes are TRBV29-1 and TRBJ1-6; 8 bases line up with TRBD1. V shed 6 bases and J 7 bases; nucleotides not matched to a gene: 5. This CDR3 is built from 13 residues. Germline-derived CDR1 and CDR2 are SQVTM and ANQGSEA. The CDR3 region is CSVRRDRNSPLHF. Written as DNA, the CDR3 is TGCAGCGTCCGACGGGACAGGAATTCACCCCTCCACTTT.

V is TRBV5-1 and J is TRBJ1-4; D might be TRBD1 (5 bases). Germline CDR1 is SGHRS and CDR2 is YFSETQ. Trimming cost V 0 bases and J 8 bases, with 11 bases left between them. The CDR3 totals 14 residues. The chain's CDR3 is CASSLAGLGEKLFF. CDR3 coding DNA: TGCGCCAGCAGCTTGGCAGGGTTGGGGGAAAAACTGTTTTTT.

The V gene is TRBV9, the J gene TRBJ1-1, with TRBD1 identical over 8 bases. Per the germline V gene, CDR1 is SGDLS and CDR2 is YYNGEE. The CDR3 consists of 15 residues. The junction had 4 bases not matched to a gene; V was cut back by 3 bases and J by 0 bases. CDR3 protein: CASSARTGMNTEAFF. The CDR3 bases are TGTGCCAGCAGCGCCCGGACAGGGATGAACACTGAAGCTTTCTTT.

The rearrangement links TRBV11-2 to TRBJ2-1; unclear D gene. The CDR3 sequence is 13 residues long. With 2 bases removed from V and 2 bases from J, the gap between germline ends came to 4 bases. The germline gives CDR1 SGHAT, CDR2 FQNNGV. DNA for the CDR3: TGTGCCAGCAGCTTAAATACCTACAATGAGCAGTTCTTC. It yields the protein CASSLNTYNEQFF.

The chain employs TRBV29-1 and TRBJ1-2; no reliable D call. The ends were cut back, 5 bases at V and 2 bases at J, with 9 bases in the middle. The CDR3 extends over 12 amino acids. Germline V lookup: CDR1 SQVTM, CDR2 ANQGSEA. The CDR3 DNA reads TGCAGCGTTCTTGCAGGAAACTATGGCTACACCTTC. Translated, it gives CSVLAGNYGYTF.